Listed here are 14 T cell receptor beta chains from one sample, sequenced in a study of shared clonotypes between healthy human individuals (TCRdb year 2020). The library was produced with the immunoSEQ multiplex PCR assay. Drawn from immuneACCESS, this table holds only the in-frame rearrangements with V and J called that TCRdb kept. Clones are partly lost; checked studies trace under half to an unresolved V gene and leave the rest unexplained. Across this sample there are about 92,000 clones, with approximately 63% seen only once. The top ten clones comprise approximately 50% of the sample. Sequencing used memory CD8+ T cells sorted from blood. The cell subset or site label here, explained by the study, means: CD45RO+ cells pooled with CCR7-negative TemRA cells. The receptors originated from a man younger than 40 in good health.

The V and J genes are TRBV5-1 and TRBJ2-3; 11 bases are shared with TRBD2. This CDR3 has 16 residues. V lost 1 base and J lost 2; bases outside the gene matches: 3. Germline-derived CDR1 and CDR2 are SGHRS and YFSETQ. The DNA for the CDR3 is TGCGCCAGCAGCTTGTTGACTAGCGGGGTCACAGATACGCAGTATTTT. Translating gives CASSLLTSGVTDTQYF.

The J gene is TRBJ2-7, the V gene TRBV27; 8 bases map to TRBD2. The germline V gene has CDR1 MNHEY and CDR2 SMNVEV (reference sequence). The CDR3 spans 17 residues. Losses at the gene ends were 4 bases for V and 4 bases for J; bases not matched to a gene: 15. The chain's CDR3 is CASSSLRGGGSDYEQYF. Here the CDR3 DNA reads TGTGCCAGCAGTTCTCTCCGGGGGGGCGGGAGTGATTACGAGCAGTACTTC.

The chain has TRBV7-9 and TRBJ2-7; 11 bases are a match to TRBD2. The germline V gene encodes CDR1 SEHNR and CDR2 FQNEAQ (reference sequence). J lost 5 bases, V lost 3 bases, and 9 bases had no gene match. The CDR3 spans 16 residues. Written as DNA, the CDR3 is TGTGCCAGCAGCTTCTACCTAGCGGGAGGTCGCGACGAGCAGTACTTC. It translates to CASSFYLAGGRDEQYF.

This clone was found a few times. This chain uses TRBV5-1 with TRBJ2-1; D unresolved. The CDR3 is 11 amino acids. CDR1 SGHRS and CDR2 YFSETQ come from the germline V gene. Between the trimmed V and J ends, which lost 5 bases and 6 bases, there was a span of 6 bases. CDR3 protein: CASSGTNEQFF. The CDR3 nucleotides are TGCGCCAGCAGTGGAACCAATGAGCAGTTCTTC. The whole variable domain, filled in from reference TRBV5-1 and TRBJ2-1, reads KAGVTQTPRYLIKTRGQQVTLSCSPISGHRSVSWYQQTPGQGLQFLFEYFSETQRNKGNFPGRFSGRQFSNSRSEMNVSTLELGDSALYLCASSGTNEQFFGPGTRLTVL.

The V and J genes are TRBV6-6 and TRBJ1-2, with 7 bases matching TRBD1. The CDR3 has 15 amino acids. Germline trimming cut 3 bases from V and 5 bases from J; bases unmatched to any gene: 9. Germline-derived CDR1 and CDR2 are MNHNY and SVGAGI (reference sequence). CDR3 amino acids: CASSYTRTGPYGYTF. CDR3 DNA sequence: TGTGCCAGCAGTTATACCAGGACAGGACCGTATGGCTACACCTTC.

The chain employs TRBV5-8 and TRBJ2-7; 9 bases align to TRBD1. The CDR3 is made up of 18 amino acids. The germline CDR1 and CDR2 sequences are SGHTS and YDEGEE. Losses at the gene ends were 2 bases for V and 4 bases for J; bases not matched to a gene: 16. Here the CDR3 reads CASSFGTGSSPQEYEQYF. CDR3 nucleotide sequence: TGTGCCAGCAGCTTCGGGACAGGGTCCTCTCCCCAGGAATACGAGCAGTACTTC.

The rearrangement joins TRBV25-1 to TRBJ2-7; the D is unclear. The germline gives CDR1 MGHDK, CDR2 SYGVNS. The CDR3 length is 14 residues. Deletions cut 1 base from V and 5 bases from J, with 12 bases between. The CDR3 DNA follows: TGTGCCAGCAGTGAATCAGTAGCACCCCACGAGCAGTACTTC. Encoded protein: CASSESVAPHEQYF.

The CDR3 DNA reads as TGCGCCAGCAGCTTGGACTCGGGGGCAAGGGACTCCTACACCTTC. This sequence encodes CASSLDSGARDSYTF. The chain combines TRBV5-1 with TRBJ1-2; D possibly corresponds to TRBD1 (6 bases). Germline CDR1 reads SGHRS; CDR2 reads YFSETQ. The CDR3 totals 15 residues. The germline V and J ends were trimmed by 0 bases and 10 bases, with 19 bases remaining between them.

Details on this clone: The sample contains more than one DNA sequence encoding this CDR3. V is TRBV28 and J is TRBJ2-7; TRBD1 is a possible D gene (6 bases). This CDR3 is 14 amino acids long. V was pared by 2 bases and J by 2 bases, with 10 bases between. Germline CDR1 is MDHEN and CDR2 is SYDVKM. CDR3 residues: CASSLPTGTYEQYF. The CDR3 coding sequence is TGTGCCAGCAGTTTACCGACAGGAACCTACGAGCAGTACTTC.

This chain uses TRBV6-1 with TRBJ2-3; TRBD2 matches at 8 bases. Per the germline V gene, CDR1 is MNHNS and CDR2 is SASEGT. This CDR3 is 14 amino acids long. The ends lost 7 bases at V and 2 bases at J; junction bases unmatched: 5. The CDR3 coding sequence is TGTGCCAGCACTGGACTAGCCTACACAGATACGCAGTATTTT. Translating it yields CASTGLAYTDTQYF.

V and J are TRBV14 and TRBJ2-1; 8 nucleotides match TRBD2. CDR1 and CDR2 (germline): SGHDN, FVKESK. This CDR3 comprises 20 residues. V was pared by 0 bases and J by 2 bases, with 15 bases of the junction left unmatched. Here the CDR3 DNA reads TGTGCCAGCAGCCAAGATTACCCTACAACGGCAGCGGGGGCCTACAATGAGCAGTTCTTC. Amino acid sequence: CASSQDYPTTAAGAYNEQFF.

The V call is TRBV6-6, the J call TRBJ2-7; 7 bases line up with TRBD1. Per the germline V gene, CDR1 is MNHNY and CDR2 is SVGAGI (reference sequence). The ends lost 5 bases at V and 2 bases at J; junction bases unmatched: 6. CDR3 length: 14 amino acids. The CDR3 here is CASSLRDSPYEQYF. CDR3 nucleotides: TGTGCCAGCAGTCTCCGGGACAGCCCCTACGAGCAGTACTTC.

Notes on this clone: With only one base between it and a far larger clone, this is likely a read error. V is TRBV27 and J is TRBJ1-4; a possible D gene is TRBD1 (5 bases). This CDR3 has 15 residues. V was shortened by 5 bases and J by 10 bases, with 20 bases between the two germline ends. Germline V lookup: CDR1 MNHEY, CDR2 SMNVEV (reference sequence). DNA for the CDR3: TGTGCCAGCAGTGACGACCGGGGCGGGGGTTCAAAACTGTTTTTT. Its translation is CASSDDRGGGSKLFF.

The J gene is TRBJ2-2, the V gene TRBV11-2, with D perhaps TRBD1 or TRBD2 (6 bases each). CDR1 and CDR2 (germline): SGHAT, FQNNGV. CDR3 size: 17 residues. V was cut by 5 bases and J by 4 bases, with 20 bases left in between. CDR3 bases: TGTGCCAGCAGCCCAGGGGACTCGGCCCGACTCACCGGGGAGCTGTTTTTT. Translation gives CASSPGDSARLTGELFF.